This T cell receptor beta chain was identified during a study of a mutant IDH1 vaccine in newly diagnosed glioma. The V and J ends lost 3 bases and 5 bases respectively, with 11 bases between them. Germline V lookup: CDR1 KGHSH, CDR2 LQKENI. This CDR3 region has 15 residues. Generated by immunoSEQ multiplex PCR, the TCRdb table keeps only in-frame clones and is missing some. This sample has tens of thousands of clones, with 82% found just once. As to time point: week 5, during vaccination. Vaccinated patients received 300 ug of mutant IDH1 20-mer peptide per dose, with topical imiquimod. Notes on this clone: The antigen remains unidentified.

Source: PBMCs, taken from a glioma patient whose treatment included an IDH1 peptide vaccine. The receptor's source is a woman between 18 and 30 years old with glioma. Some clones in this sample may be carry-over from other donors' samples. The V and J genes are TRBV18 and TRBJ1-6; maybe TRBD1 (6 bases). CDR3 region: CASSPRTANNSPLHF. CDR3 in DNA: TGTGCCAGCTCACCGAGGACAGCCAATAATTCACCCCTCCACTTT.